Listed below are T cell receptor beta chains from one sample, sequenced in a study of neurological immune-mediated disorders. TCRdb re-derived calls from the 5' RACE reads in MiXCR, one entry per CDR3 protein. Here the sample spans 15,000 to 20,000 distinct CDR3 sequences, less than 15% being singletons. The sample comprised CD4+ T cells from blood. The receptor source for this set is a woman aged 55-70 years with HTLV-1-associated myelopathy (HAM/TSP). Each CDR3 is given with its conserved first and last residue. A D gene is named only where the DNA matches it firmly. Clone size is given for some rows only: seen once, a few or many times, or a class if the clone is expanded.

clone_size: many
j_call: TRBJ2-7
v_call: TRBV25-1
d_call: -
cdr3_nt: TGTGCCAGCAGTGAAGCAGGACCGAACCTATACGAGCAGTACTTC
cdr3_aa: CASSEAGPNLYEQYF

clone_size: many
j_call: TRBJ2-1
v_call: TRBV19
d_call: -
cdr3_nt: TGTGCCAGTAGGCGTTCGAGGGAGGAGGCGTTCTTC
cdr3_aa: CASRRSREEAFF

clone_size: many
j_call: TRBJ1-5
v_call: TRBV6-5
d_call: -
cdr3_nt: TGTGCCAGCACCCCCGGGGGGAGCAATCAGCCCCAGCATTTT
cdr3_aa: CASTPGGSNQPQHF

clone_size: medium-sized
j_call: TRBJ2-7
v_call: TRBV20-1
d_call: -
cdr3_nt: TGCAGTGTTGGGCAGTTTGGCTACGAGCAGTACTTC
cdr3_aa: CSVGQFGYEQYF

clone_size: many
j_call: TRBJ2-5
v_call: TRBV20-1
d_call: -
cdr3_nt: TGCAGTGCTAGGGTCGCCAGCCAAGAGACCCAGTACTTC
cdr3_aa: CSARVASQETQYF

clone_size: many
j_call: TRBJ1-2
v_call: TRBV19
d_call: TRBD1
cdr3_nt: TGTGCCAGTAGGACAGGGATAGTTGGCTACACCTTC
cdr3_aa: CASRTGIVGYTF

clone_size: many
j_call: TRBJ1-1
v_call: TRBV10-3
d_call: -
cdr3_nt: TGTGCCATCAGTGAGTCGTCAGGGAGGGACACTGAAGCTTTCTTT
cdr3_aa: CAISESSGRDTEAFF

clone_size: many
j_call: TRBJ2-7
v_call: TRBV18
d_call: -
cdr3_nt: TGTGCCAGCTCACCACGGGGTCACGAGCAGTACTTC
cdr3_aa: CASSPRGHEQYF

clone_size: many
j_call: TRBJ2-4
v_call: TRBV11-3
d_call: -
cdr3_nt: TGTGCCAGCAGCTCCGTCCCGGACAGAGGGGACATTCAGTACTTC
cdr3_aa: CASSSVPDRGDIQYF

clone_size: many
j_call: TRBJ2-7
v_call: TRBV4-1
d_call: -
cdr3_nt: TGCGCCAGCAGCCAAGAGGGAGGCTCATACGAGCAGTACTTC
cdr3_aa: CASSQEGGSYEQYF

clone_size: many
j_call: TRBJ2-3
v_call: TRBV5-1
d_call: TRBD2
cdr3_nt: TGCGCCAGCAGCCCTGGACTAGCGGGGGCCCAACCGACAGATACGCAGTATTTT
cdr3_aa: CASSPGLAGAQPTDTQYF

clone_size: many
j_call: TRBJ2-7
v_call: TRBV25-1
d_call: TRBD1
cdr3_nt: TGTGCCAGCAGTGGCCACAACAGGGGGAGCTACGAGCAGTACTTC
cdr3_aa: CASSGHNRGSYEQYF

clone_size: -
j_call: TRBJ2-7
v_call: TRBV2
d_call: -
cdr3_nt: TGTGCCAGCAGGCTCGTGTTTAAAAACAAGAAGTACTTC
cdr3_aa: CASRLVFKNKKYF

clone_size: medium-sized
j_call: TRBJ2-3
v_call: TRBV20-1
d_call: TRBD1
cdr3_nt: TGCAGTGTTCGACAGGGGGCTAGCGACACAGATACGCAGTATTTT
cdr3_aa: CSVRQGASDTDTQYF

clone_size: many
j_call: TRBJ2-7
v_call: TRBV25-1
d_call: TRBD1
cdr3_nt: TGTGCCAGCCATCCTTCTCCGGGACAGGGGGCCCACGAGCAGTACTTC
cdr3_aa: CASHPSPGQGAHEQYF

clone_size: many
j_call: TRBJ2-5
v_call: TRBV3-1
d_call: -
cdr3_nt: TGTGCCAGCAGCCAAACCCGGAGGTCGGGAGAGACCCAGTACTTC
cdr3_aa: CASSQTRRSGETQYF

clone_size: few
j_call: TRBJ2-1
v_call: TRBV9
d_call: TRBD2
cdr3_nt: TGTGCCAGCAGCCTCGGGGGGTGGGCGGTGGGGCGCGATGAGCAGTTCTTC
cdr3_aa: CASSLGGWAVGRDEQFF

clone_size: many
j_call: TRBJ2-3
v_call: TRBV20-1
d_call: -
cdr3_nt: TGCAGTGCCGAGATCGCAGATACGCAGTATTTT
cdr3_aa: CSAEIADTQYF

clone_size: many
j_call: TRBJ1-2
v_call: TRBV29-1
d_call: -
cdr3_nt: TGCAGCGTTGCTTTTGGACCTAACTATGGCTACACCTTC
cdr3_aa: CSVAFGPNYGYTF

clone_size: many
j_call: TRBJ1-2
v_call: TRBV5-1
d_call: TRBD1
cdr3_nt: TGCGCCAGCAGCCCTCGGGACAGCGGGATCAACACCTTC
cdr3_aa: CASSPRDSGINTF

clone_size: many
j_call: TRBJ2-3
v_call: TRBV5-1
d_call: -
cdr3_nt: TGCGCCAGCAGCACGGGCCAGGGGGGAGATACGCAGTATTTT
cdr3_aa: CASSTGQGGDTQYF

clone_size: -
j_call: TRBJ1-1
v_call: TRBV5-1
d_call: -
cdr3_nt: TGCGCCAGCAGCTTGATGGATTACACTGAAGCTTTCTTT
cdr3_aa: CASSLMDYTEAFF

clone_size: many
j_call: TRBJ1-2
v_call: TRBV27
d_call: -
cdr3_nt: TGTGCCAGCAGTTTAGGGGGTCGCATAAATGGCTACACCTTC
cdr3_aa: CASSLGGRINGYTF

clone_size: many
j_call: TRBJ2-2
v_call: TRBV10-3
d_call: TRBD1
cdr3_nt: TGTGCCGCTCAGGGACAGGGGGGCACCGGGGAGCTGTTTTTT
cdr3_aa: CAAQGQGGTGELFF

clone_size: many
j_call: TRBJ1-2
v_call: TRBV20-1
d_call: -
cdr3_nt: TGCAGTGCTAGCTCAGGCTATGGCTACACCTTC
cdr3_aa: CSASSGYGYTF

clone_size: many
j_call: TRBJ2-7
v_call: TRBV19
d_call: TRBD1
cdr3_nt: TGTGCCAGTAGTATAGATCGGGACAGGGGATACGAGCAGTACTTC
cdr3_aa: CASSIDRDRGYEQYF

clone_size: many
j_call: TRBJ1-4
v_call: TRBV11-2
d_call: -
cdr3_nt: TGTGCCAGCAGCTTAGGGGGCGAAGAAGAAAAACTGTTTTTT
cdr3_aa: CASSLGGEEEKLFF

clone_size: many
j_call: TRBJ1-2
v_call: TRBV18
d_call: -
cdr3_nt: TGTGCCAGCTCACCACGCGCAGGGAACTATGGCTACACCTTC
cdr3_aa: CASSPRAGNYGYTF

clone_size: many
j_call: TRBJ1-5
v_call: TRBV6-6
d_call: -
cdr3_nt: TGTGCCAGCCGATCCTCCGGGCAGGTTAACCAGCCCCAGCATTTT
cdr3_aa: CASRSSGQVNQPQHF

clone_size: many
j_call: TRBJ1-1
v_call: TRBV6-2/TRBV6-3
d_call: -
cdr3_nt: TGTGCCAGCAGTTACGTCGGACGAGAAGCTTTCTTT
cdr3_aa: CASSYVGREAFF

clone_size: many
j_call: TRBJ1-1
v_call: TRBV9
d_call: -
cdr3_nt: TGTGCCAGCAGCGCCCTAGGCGGGGCGACTGAAGCTTTCTTT
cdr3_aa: CASSALGGATEAFF

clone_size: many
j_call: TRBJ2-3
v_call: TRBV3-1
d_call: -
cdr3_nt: TGTGCCAGCAGCTTGGATGGGAAGGACACAGATACGCAGTATTTT
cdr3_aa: CASSLDGKDTDTQYF

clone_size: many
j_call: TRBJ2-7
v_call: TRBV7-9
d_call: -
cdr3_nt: TGTGCCAGCAGCGCCTCCTACGAGCAGTACTTC
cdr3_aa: CASSASYEQYF

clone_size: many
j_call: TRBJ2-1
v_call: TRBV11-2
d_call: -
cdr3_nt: TGTGCCAGCAGCTCCCTATCCTACAATGAGCAGTTCTTC
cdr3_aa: CASSSLSYNEQFF

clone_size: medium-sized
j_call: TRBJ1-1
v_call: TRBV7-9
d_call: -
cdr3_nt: TGTGCCAGCCAGCGGGAGGGCACTGAAGCTTTCTTT
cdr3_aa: CASQREGTEAFF

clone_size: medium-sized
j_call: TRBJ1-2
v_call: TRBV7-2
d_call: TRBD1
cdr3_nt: TGTGCCAGCAGCTTAGGAATTACCGGGACAGGGGGGGAGGACTACACCTTC
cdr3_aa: CASSLGITGTGGEDYTF

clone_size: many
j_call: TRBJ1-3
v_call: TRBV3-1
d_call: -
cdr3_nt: TGTGCCAGCAGCGATGGACGGGCTGGAAACACCATATATTTT
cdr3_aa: CASSDGRAGNTIYF

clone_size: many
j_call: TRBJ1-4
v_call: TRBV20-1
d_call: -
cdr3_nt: TGCAGTGCCCCTTTCCGAGAAAGAAGTGAAACTAATGAAAAACTGTTTTTT
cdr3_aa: CSAPFRERSETNEKLFF

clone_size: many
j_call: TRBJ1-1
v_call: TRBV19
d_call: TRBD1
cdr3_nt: TGTGCCAGTACCACCAGACAGGGGAGGGGCGCTGAAGCTTTCTTT
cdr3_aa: CASTTRQGRGAEAFF

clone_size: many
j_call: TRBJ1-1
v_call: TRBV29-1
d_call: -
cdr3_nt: TGCAGCGTTTTAGGGACACAGGGAGCTGAAGCTTTCTTT
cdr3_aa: CSVLGTQGAEAFF

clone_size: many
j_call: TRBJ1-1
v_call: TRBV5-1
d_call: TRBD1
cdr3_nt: TGCGCCAGCAGCTCACCCGATACAGGGGCGAACACTGAAGCTTTCTTT
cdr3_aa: CASSSPDTGANTEAFF